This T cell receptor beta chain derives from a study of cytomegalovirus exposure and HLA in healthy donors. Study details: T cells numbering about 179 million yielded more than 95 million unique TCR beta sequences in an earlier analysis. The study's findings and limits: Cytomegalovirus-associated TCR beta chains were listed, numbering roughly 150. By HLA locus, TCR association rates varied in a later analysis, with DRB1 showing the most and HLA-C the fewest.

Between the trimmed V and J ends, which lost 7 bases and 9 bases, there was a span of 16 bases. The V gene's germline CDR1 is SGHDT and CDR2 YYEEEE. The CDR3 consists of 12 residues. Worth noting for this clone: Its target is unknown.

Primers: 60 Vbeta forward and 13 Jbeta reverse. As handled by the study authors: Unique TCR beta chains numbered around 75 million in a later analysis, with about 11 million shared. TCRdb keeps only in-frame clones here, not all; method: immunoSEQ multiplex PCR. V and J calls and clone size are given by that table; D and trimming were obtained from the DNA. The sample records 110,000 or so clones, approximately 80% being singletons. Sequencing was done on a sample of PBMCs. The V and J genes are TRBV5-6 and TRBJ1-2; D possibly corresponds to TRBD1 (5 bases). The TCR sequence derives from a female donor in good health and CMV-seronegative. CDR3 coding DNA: TGTGCCAGCGGTACGGGGGAGATCCGCTACACCTTC. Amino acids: CASGTGEIRYTF.